The clone carrying this T cell receptor beta chain was observed at least ten times. Its antigen remains unknown. With 6 bases removed from V and 11 bases from J, the gap between germline ends came to 16 bases. The CDR3 extends over 12 amino acids. These data are taken from a study of CD8+CD57+ T cells in acquired aplastic anemia. Study information: Sorted CD4+ and CD8+ cells gave an average of approximately 3 ug of DNA. Study results and caveats: Patients and controls had CD8+ Simpson's diversity values that were not significantly distinct. The study identified almost 30 CD8+ CDR3 sequences shared by patients and controls.

The TCR beta profiling, which covered VDJ combination and CDR3 sequence, was carried out using genomic DNA as the template. TCRdb recomputed calls from the reads with MiXCR, one row per CDR3 protein. This sample has around 250,000 distinct CDR3 sequences, with 56% found just once. Sequencing was performed on sorted CD4+, CD8+, or CD8+CD57+ T cells (not recorded which) from PBMCs. The origin of this receptor is a human donor with severe aplastic anemia or a healthy control (not recorded which). The chain recombines TRBV12-3 or TRBV12-4 with TRBJ1-1; D unresolved. CDR3 nucleotide sequence: TGTGCCAGCAGCTTACCCTCTACTGGGGCTTTCTTT. Translation gives CASSLPSTGAFF.